These 5 T cell receptor beta chains share one sample of origin, sequenced in a study of cytomegalovirus exposure and HLA in healthy donors. Sequencing used immunoSEQ multiplex PCR; TCRdb keeps in-frame clones, though not all of them. This sample has about 240,000 clones, with 70% to 90% found just once. The specimen was PBMCs. These TCRs come from a woman in her 30s in good health and CMV-seropositive.

This chain links TRBV6-1 with TRBJ2-7, with 10 bases matching TRBD2. The V gene end was trimmed by 3 bases and the J gene end by 5 bases; junction bases not matched to a gene: 7. Germline CDR1 is MNHNS and CDR2 is SASEGT. The CDR3 runs to 15 residues. The CDR3 sequence is CASSEPSGSLDEQYF. The DNA of the CDR3 is TGTGCCAGCAGTGAGCCTAGCGGGAGTTTGGACGAGCAGTACTTC.

V gene TRBV5-1 combines with J gene TRBJ1-1, with TRBD1 matching over 8 bases. CDR3 length: 22 residues. Germline trimming cut 4 bases from V and 0 bases from J; bases unmatched to any gene: 26. Germline V gene data show CDR1 as SGHRS and CDR2 as YFSETQ. CDR3 sequence reads: CASSRTFDRGPLANYLNTEAFF. CDR3 nucleotide sequence: TGCGCCAGCAGCCGTACTTTTGACAGGGGCCCCCTGGCCAACTACTTGAACACTGAAGCTTTCTTT.

The rearrangement joins TRBV27 to TRBJ1-4; D not resolved. Germline CDR1 reads MNHEY; CDR2 reads SMNVEV (reference sequence). The CDR3 is made up of 15 amino acids. Trimming shortened V by 5 bases and J by 2 bases, and 12 bases separated the two germline ends. CDR3 loop: CASSPRLGTNEKLFF. The CDR3 region has the DNA TGTGCCAGCAGTCCCCGGCTGGGCACTAATGAAAAACTGTTTTTT.

The chain employs TRBV19 and TRBJ1-2; D is ambiguous. Germline V gene sequence: CDR1 LNHDA, CDR2 SQIVND (reference sequence). V dropped 10 bases and J dropped 4 bases, with 22 bases sitting between them. The CDR3 totals 15 residues. CDR3 nucleotide sequence: TGTGCCACCACACATGATGGAGTGAGCGTCTATGGCTACACCTTC. Residues: CATTHDGVSVYGYTF.

The chain recombines TRBV2 with TRBJ1-1; 9 nucleotides line up with TRBD1. Trimming took 5 bases from V and 4 from J; bases not matched to a gene: 5. CDR3 length: 14 amino acids. Germline values: CDR1 SNHLY, CDR2 FYNNEI. CDR3 sequence (DNA): TGTGCCAGCAGTAGCCGGGACAGGGCCACTGAAGCTTTCTTT. It is translated as CASSSRDRATEAFF. The complete variable domain, with remaining parts taken from reference TRBV2 and TRBJ1-1, reads EPEVTQTPSHQVTQMGQEVILRCVPISNHLYFYWYRQILGQKVEFLVSFYNNEISEKSEIFDDQFSVERPDGSNFTLKIRSTKLEDSAMYFCASSSRDRATEAFFGQGTRLTVV.